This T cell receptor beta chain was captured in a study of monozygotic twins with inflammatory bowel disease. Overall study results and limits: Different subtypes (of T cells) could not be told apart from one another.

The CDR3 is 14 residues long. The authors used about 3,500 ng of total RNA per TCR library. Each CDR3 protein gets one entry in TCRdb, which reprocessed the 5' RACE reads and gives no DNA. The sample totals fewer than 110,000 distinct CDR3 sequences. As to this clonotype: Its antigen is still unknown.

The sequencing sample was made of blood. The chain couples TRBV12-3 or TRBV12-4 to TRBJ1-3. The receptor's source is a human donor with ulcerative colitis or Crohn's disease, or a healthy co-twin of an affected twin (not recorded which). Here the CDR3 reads CASTSRAQKDTIYF.